Below are 15 T cell receptor beta chains sequenced from a single sample in a study of PD-1 blockade in mismatch repair-deficient tumors. Data came from immunoSEQ multiplex PCR; TCRdb stores just in-frame clones and leaves some out. The sample consists of about 67,000 clones, 78% of them appearing once. The material sequenced was peripheral blood, taken 2 weeks after starting pembrolizumab. The receptors were sampled from an adult with mismatch repair-deficient cancer.

The rearrangement uses TRBV5-1 and TRBJ2-7; possible D gene TRBD1, 5 bases. The germline V gene has CDR1 SGHRS and CDR2 YFSETQ. Trimming cost V 7 bases and J 4 bases, with 18 bases left between them. CDR3 length: 14 residues. CDR3 residues: CASRPTATLYEQYF. CDR3 in DNA: TGCGCCAGCCGCCCGACAGCTACCTTGTACGAGCAGTACTTC. The full variable domain, in which reference TRBV5-1 and TRBJ2-7 provide the parts outside the CDR3, is KAGVTQTPRYLIKTRGQQVTLSCSPISGHRSVSWYQQTPGQGLQFLFEYFSETQRNKGNFPGRFSGRQFSNSRSEMNVSTLELGDSALYLCASRPTATLYEQYFGPGTRLTVT.

This chain links TRBV12-5 with TRBJ2-7; 7 positions match TRBD2. This CDR3 comprises 14 residues. After removal of 1 base from V and 2 bases from J, the junction contained 2 bases not matched to a gene. Germline CDR1 is LGHNT and CDR2 is FRNRAP. This CDR3 is CASGLEAGPYEQYF. The CDR3 nucleotides read TGTGCTAGTGGTTTGGAAGCGGGGCCCTACGAGCAGTACTTC.

This chain links TRBV25-1 with TRBJ1-3, with D possibly being TRBD1 (6 bases). Germline assignment: CDR1 MGHDK and CDR2 SYGVNS. The CDR3 is 11 residues long. Trimming took off 5 bases at V and 14 bases at J, with 13 bases between the two ends. CDR3 protein: CASSTKDSLYF. CDR3 coding DNA: TGTGCCAGCAGTACTAAGGACAGTCTATATTTT.

The rearrangement links TRBV29-1 to TRBJ2-5; unclear D gene. The CDR3 contains 12 residues. The V and J ends lost 5 bases and 4 bases respectively, with 11 bases between them. Germline V lookup: CDR1 SQVTM, CDR2 ANQGSEA. The CDR3 is CSVSLPGETQYF. Written as DNA, the CDR3 is TGCAGCGTTTCCCTTCCGGGAGAGACCCAGTACTTC.

The count of this clone is one. V usage is TRBV5-4 and J usage is TRBJ2-1; D is possibly TRBD1 (6 bases). Germline CDR1 is SGHNT and CDR2 is YYREEE (reference sequence). CDR3 length equals 12 residues. V lost 0 bases to trimming and J lost 9 bases, with 7 bases between them. For the CDR3, the DNA is TGTGCCAGCAGCTTGGAGACAGGTGAGCAGTTCTTC. This encodes CASSLETGEQFF.

The rearrangement links TRBV5-1 to TRBJ2-1, with 8 bases identical to TRBD1. The CDR3 has 15 amino acids. Germline V gives CDR1 SGHRS, CDR2 YFSETQ. V shed 4 bases and J 7 bases; nucleotides not matched to a gene: 10. As DNA, the CDR3 is TGCGCCAGCAGCCATGATTTGACAGGGGCTAATGAGCAGTTCTTC. It yields the protein CASSHDLTGANEQFF.

The chain combines TRBV27 with TRBJ2-3, with unresolved D. Trimming removed 5 bases at V and 1 base at J, with 13 bases between. The CDR3 consists of 15 residues. Per the germline V gene, CDR1 is MNHEY and CDR2 is SMNVEV (reference sequence). The CDR3 region has the DNA TGTGCCAGCAGTCGCCAGTCAATGGGCACAGATACGCAGTATTTT. This translates into CASSRQSMGTDTQYF.

The chain employs TRBV10-3 and TRBJ2-3; D assignment may be TRBD1 or TRBD2 (5 bases each). There are 16 residues in the CDR3. CDR1 and CDR2 (germline): ENHRY, SYGVKD. Trimming stripped 2 bases from V and 6 bases from J, with 18 bases between. This CDR3 is CAISEGAEGAWDTQYF. The CDR3 region has the DNA TGTGCCATCAGTGAGGGGGCTGAGGGAGCGTGGGATACGCAGTATTTT.

V usage is TRBV7-6 and J usage is TRBJ2-1; tentative D call: TRBD2 (5 bases). CDR1 SGHVS and CDR2 FNYEAQ come from the germline V gene. CDR3 size: 13 residues. V was trimmed by 5 bases and J by 4 bases, leaving 9 bases between them. The CDR3 here is CASSPGIYNEQFF. CDR3 DNA sequence: TGTGCCAGCAGCCCGGGGATTTACAATGAGCAGTTCTTC.

This chain links TRBV7-2 with TRBJ1-2; D not resolved. The CDR3 has 12 amino acids. Germline-derived CDR1 and CDR2 are SGHTA and FQGNSA. V was cut by 1 base and J by 4 bases, with 4 bases left in between. In nucleotides, the CDR3 is TGTGCCAGCAGCTTAGGGCCCTATGGCTACACCTTC. Protein: CASSLGPYGYTF.

Written as DNA, the CDR3 is TGTGCCAGCAGTTTGGGGGGCGCTGGCACCGGGGAGCTGTTTTTT. Translated: CASSLGGAGTGELFF. The chain links TRBV28 to TRBJ2-2; either TRBD1 or TRBD2 may fit D (6 bases each). CDR3 length equals 15 residues. From germline, CDR1 is MDHEN and CDR2 SYDVKM. V lost 3 bases and J lost 4, with 12 bases in between.

The chain uses TRBV7-6 and TRBJ2-1, with 10 positions matching TRBD2. This CDR3 region has 15 residues. The V and J ends lost 3 bases and 7 bases, in that order; junction bases with no gene match: 6. Germline-derived CDR1 and CDR2 are SGHVS and FNYEAQ. CDR3 sequence: CASSFLAGAGNEQFF. CDR3 DNA sequence: TGTGCCAGCAGCTTCCTAGCGGGAGCTGGGAATGAGCAGTTCTTC.

This clone was observed a single time. The chain uses TRBV30 and TRBJ2-2, with TRBD1 matching over 7 bases. There are 16 residues in the CDR3. After removal of 2 bases from V and 6 bases from J, the junction contained 12 bases not matched to a gene. Germline values: CDR1 GTSNPN, CDR2 SVGIG (reference sequence). In DNA form, the CDR3 reads TGTGCCTGGAGTCCATTCGGCAGGGGGATACCCGGGGAGCTGTTTTTT. This gives the protein CAWSPFGRGIPGELFF.

The J gene is TRBJ2-1, the V gene TRBV5-8, with 9 bases fitting TRBD2. Germline V lookup: CDR1 SGHTS, CDR2 YDEGEE. With 0 bases clipped from V and 8 bases from J, the junction kept 6 bases outside the gene matches. The CDR3 consists of 15 residues. Here the CDR3 DNA reads TGTGCCAGCAGCTTGGCCCAAGCGGGAGGACATGAGCAGTTCTTC. This gives the protein CASSLAQAGGHEQFF.

The chain uses TRBV6-1 and TRBJ1-2; D is undetermined. The length of the CDR3 is 12 residues. CDR1 is MNHNS and CDR2 is SASEGT in the germline V gene. V shed 7 bases and J shed 7 bases, with 13 bases lying between them. CDR3 region: CASTTERSGYTF. In DNA, the CDR3 is TGTGCCAGCACCACGGAGAGGTCTGGCTACACCTTC.